Sequencing of this T cell receptor beta chain was carried out in a study of blood T cell repertoires in COVID-19 (dated by TCRdb to about 2020). In terms of the full investigation: Samples covering the acute and convalescent phases of COVID-19 were provided by collaborators in the United States, Italy and Spain. Samples were obtained from the ongoing ImmuneRACE study (first 160 participants) and from 1,000 to 1,500 subjects provided by 6 global collaborators. The dataset comprised deeply sampled blood TCRbeta repertoires from subjects exposed to, actively infected with, or recovered from COVID-19. Where available, HLA class I and class II types were obtained from metadata supplied by the sample provider rather than from assay-based typing. The prospective study material was composed of cDNA or gDNA derived from T cells, B-cell-depleted T cells, or PBMCs. The repertoires were made available in a free public database intended to serve as a resource for research on the immune response to SARS-CoV-2. A de-identified subject ID, COVID-19 status, age in years and sex were almost always included in the sample metadata. Study-level results and caveats: How much clinical and demographic metadata was included differed by source and by participant, and the metadata was provided uncurated.

The immunoSEQ Assay, a bias-controlled multiplex PCR, was used to amplify TCRbeta CDR3 regions from genomic DNA. Per the original workflow: Nucleated cell counts per sample were estimated from amplification of reference gene primers within the assay. Sequence reads were collapsed and filtered to measure the absolute abundance of every unique TCRbeta CDR3 rearrangement. For each sample, productive Simpson clonality was calculated as the square root of Simpson's diversity index across productive rearrangements. The clones in this table, taken by TCRdb from immuneACCESS, are in-frame only. Not every clone is retained; where verified, under half of the shortfall comes from an unresolved V gene, and the cause of the rest is unknown. V and J calls and clone size come straight from that table; D and trimming were deduced from the DNA. The sample table records about 150,000 clones; around 81% of these occur just once. The ten largest clonotypes hold roughly 5.3% of the sample.

The CDR3 measures 13 amino acids from cysteine to phenylalanine. This entry keeps only the CDR3 DNA: 39 bases, framed from base 1. Via the germline V gene, CDR1 is SGHVS and CDR2 FNYEAQ. V drops 5 bases and J drops 5 bases, leaving 13 bases in between. Note on this clone: It has no known antigen specificity. No base qualities exist here, and no much larger clone lies one base off it.

Whole blood was collected in K2EDTA tubes by collaborating institutions according to the institutions' own protocols. Collaborator samples were shipped for TCRbeta analysis as frozen whole blood, isolated PBMCs, or DNA extracted from either sample type. The source of this sequence is a woman between 45 and 65 years old with acute or convalescent COVID-19. The chain joins TRBV7-6 to TRBJ2-7, and the D gene may be TRBD2, 6 bases matching. The sequenced sample was peripheral blood. The sequence in DNA is TGTGCCAGCAGCGCGATCGGAGGGAACGAGCAGTACTTC. Translated, it reads CASSAIGGNEQYF. Reference TRBV7-6 and TRBJ2-7 genes cover what lies past the CDR3, so the full variable domain is GAGVSQSPRYKVTKRGQDVALRCDPISGHVSLYWYRQALGQGPEFLTYFNYEAQQDKSGLPNDRFSAERPEGSISTLTIQRTEQRDSAMYRCASSAIGGNEQYFGPGTRLTVT.